This T cell receptor beta chain was profiled in a study of cytomegalovirus exposure and HLA in healthy donors (dated by TCRdb to about 2017). In the study overall: An earlier analysis of approximately 590 of the donors reported roughly 300 Gb of sequence data and some 100 million unique TCR beta sequences from about 200 million T cells. The study was designed to test whether signatures of past pathogen exposure could be identified by cataloging public T cell receptors. Genome-wide SNP genotypes for about 65% of the roughly 670 donors were used in a later genetic analysis, which treated that subset as a discovery cohort. Class I and class II HLA loci were covered by the typing at four-digit resolution. Alongside the repertoire data, information on donor age, sex, ethnicity and CMV serostatus was compiled. In addition to the first cohort of around 670 subjects, a separate validation cohort of over 90 different subjects was used. Approximately 310 gigabases of sequencing data and 91 million or so unique TCR sequences made up an early release that covered approximately 650 HLA-typed donors. The study profiled the T cell repertoires of approximately 700 subjects by immunosequencing and related them to cytomegalovirus serostatus. Every repertoire in the discovery cohort had been generated on one and the same sequencing platform. The number of donors typed differed by locus, with roughly 620-630 for A, B, C, DRB1 and DQB1, approximately 500 for DQA1, 600 to 610 for DPA1, and 400 to 490 for DPB1. In the later analysis, no new phenotypic data were used to find candidate immune exposures; instead, reliance was placed on TCR beta sequences and their occurrence across donors. To predict cytomegalovirus infection status, the study combined high-throughput TCR immunosequencing, statistical association of individual TCRs with disease status, and machine learning. Roughly 5 DR-DQ haplotypes were handled as single units for association and clustering, since linkage in the cohort was strong. An earlier analysis of 587 of the donors used high-throughput TCR beta sequencing to judge whether each TCR beta V gene segment behaved as functional or pseudogenic. Among 398 genotyped donors of the cohort, an average of approximately 230,000 unique TCR beta nucleotide sequences were sequenced per donor, roughly 20% of them non-productive. The genetic ancestry cluster associated with self-reported Caucasian donors included 81% of the roughly 400 genotyped donors. In a later analysis, previously published TCR beta repertoires from hundreds of donors were re-analyzed and high-resolution HLA genotyping was added so that TCR occurrence patterns could be studied.

The cohort comprised 710 or so healthy bone marrow donors. At the time of sampling, all cohort members were nominally healthy, though unrecorded immune exposures were likely present. The donor tested CMV seronegative, placing the donor among the 350 to 400 seronegative members of the cohort. A peripheral blood sample was collected from each donor, and TCR beta sequencing was performed on peripheral blood mononuclear cells. Genomic DNA extraction from the blood cell samples was performed with the Qiagen DNeasy Blood Extraction Kit. For this clone: It lacks a known antigen. Base qualities are not provided; no much larger clone lies one nucleotide away.

The CDR3 sequence holds 16 residues, the cysteine and phenylalanine included. Just the 48-base CDR3 DNA is kept, in frame starting at base 1. Trimming accounts for 0 bases at V and 6 bases at J, while the number of junction bases matched to no gene is 6. From a lookup of the germline V gene, CDR1 and CDR2 are SGHDT and YYEEEE. Libraries were constructed by the immunoSEQ multiplex PCR assay. For the multiplex PCR, a mixture combining 60 forward primers for TCR Vbeta segments and 13 reverse primers for TCR Jbeta segments was used. Amplification of the CDR3 region of rearranged TCR beta genes was performed with a multiplex PCR assay on genomic DNA. The Illumina HiSeq System was used to sequence the amplified TCR beta libraries as 87-base-pair reads. The published analysis was carried out like this. A later analysis counted about 80 million unique TCR beta chains across the 690 or so repertoires, and about 10 million of these chains were shared by at least two donors. Raw reads were error-corrected and collapsed into unique sequences by a nearest-neighbor algorithm in which closely related sequences were merged to remove PCR and sequencing errors. Alignment of CDR3 sequences to IMGT reference sequences was used to assign V, D and J gene segments. Each retained sequence needed at least a six-nucleotide match to both a V gene segment and a J gene segment. Rearrangements were called productive when the CDR3 lacked stop codons and stayed in frame with V and J; all others were non-productive. CDR3 was defined by IMGT convention, running from the second conserved V-encoded cysteine to the conserved J-encoded phenylalanine. In an earlier analysis of roughly 580 of the donors, sequences lacking an unambiguous match to a single V gene segment were excluded. An earlier analysis of 587 of the donors classified V segments as functional when productive rearrangements were above 56.7% and as segregating when the standard deviation between donors was above 5%. A statistical classification framework was built for diagnosing cytomegalovirus status from the catalog of TCR beta chain sequences. In a later analysis, V and J genes were assigned by comparing TCR nucleotide sequences against IMGT/GENE-DB human TR gene sequences. A later analysis assigned CDR3 sequences and most-parsimonious VDJ recombination scenarios with the TCRdist pipeline. In a later analysis, each TCR beta chain was defined by its CDR3 amino acid sequence together with its V-gene family, and reads lacking a unique V-gene family were excluded. In a later analysis, 450 to 600 highly shared, low-generation-probability nucleotide sequences were removed to address suspected cross-contamination and a sequencing artifact. For each public chain, a later analysis derived a clonal expansion index from normalized ranks of inferred template counts within each repertoire. Generation probabilities in a later analysis came from a VDJ recombination model fitted to out-of-frame rearrangements, and those results were checked against IGoR. Hypergeometric tests were used in a later analysis to score TCR-TCR, TCR-HLA and TCR-CMV co-occurrence, with a repertoire-size bias correction applied to the TCR pairs. To estimate false discovery rates, a later analysis permuted the HLA or CMV assignments 20 times. A later analysis grouped co-occurring TCRs with DBSCAN, adding TCRdist sequence similarity when clustering within HLA-allele-positive subsets. Co-occurrence clustering excluded repertoires with fewer than 30,000 or more than 120,000 public chains, plus five with anomalous nucleotide sharing. As stored in TCRdb, this immuneACCESS dataset retains in-frame rearrangements with V and J assigned. A fraction of the clones does not appear; measured against another copy, unresolved V genes explain less than half of the discrepancy, and the remainder lacks a known reason. That table is the source of V, J and clone size, and D and trimming were worked out from the DNA. The sample contains 140,000 to 150,000 clones, over 70% of them found a single time. Together, the top ten hold about 6.5% of the sample.

Results and caveats for the whole study, not just this receptor: When HLA alleles, especially DR and DQ, strongly co-occurred, attributing TCR associations to individual alleles was difficult. Because counts were too low, seventeen rarely observed V segments, including chromosome 9 orphons, were left out of the earlier analysis of 500 to 750 of the donors. The 87-base-pair reads could not distinguish some IMGT-functional V segments, including TRBV6-2 and TRBV6-3, so those segments were excluded. In vitro tests confirmed that a few of the cytomegalovirus-associated TCR beta chains recognize cytomegalovirus antigens. The authors suggested that the approach could potentially be generalized to other disease states and immunological phenotypes. A later analysis found that HLA-associated TCR beta chains were more clonally expanded and had lower generation probabilities than equally common non-associated chains. Linkage disequilibrium might explain the correlated functional status among segregating V segments, but an unknown experimental factor could not be excluded. A further reported finding was that TCR beta sequences accurately predicted the HLA-A and HLA-B alleles for most subjects in the first cohort. An earlier analysis of approximately 530 of the donors showed that most TCR beta V segments appeared in productive rearrangements either about 87% or about 30% of the time, which broadly matched IMGT annotations. A later genetic analysis reported fewer N-insertions in productive TCRs among donors in an Asian-associated ancestry cluster than the roughly 690-donor mean. A group of highly shared sequence variants was considered likely to be a technical artifact of the sequencing pipeline. The study listed 150 to 200 TCR beta chains as associated with cytomegalovirus. The cohort was sequenced for TCR beta chains only, and without alpha or paired-chain data the features that could be detected were limited. In a later analysis, 15,000 to 20,000 TCR beta sequences were associated with specific HLA alleles at a false discovery rate of 0.05. Because HLA typing was unavailable for some donors at each locus, only the typed subset was used in association tests. Immune exposure information for the cohort was limited to CMV serostatus. Roughly uniform sequencing depth across donors was assumed in presence/absence analyses, although this assumption may not hold. In both the original and validation cohorts, the classifier was reported to diagnose cytomegalovirus status with high specificity and sensitivity. Across donors, most TCR sequences were observed very rarely, whereas some public TCRs were present in many individuals. V-gene and J-gene trimming of TCR beta chains was associated with a missense DCLRE1C variant in a later genetic analysis, and the association was replicated in an independent cohort. In a later analysis, TCR association rates were found to vary across HLA loci, with the most associated TCRs seen for DRB1 alleles and the fewest for HLA-C alleles. A later analysis found that most CMV-associated TCR beta chains appeared HLA-restricted, with HLA associations seemingly driven largely by CMV exposure. In a later analysis, several top co-occurrence clusters were reported to appear linked to parvovirus B19, influenza, CMV and Epstein-Barr virus.

The chain joins TRBV5-6 to TRBJ2-3, and 11 bases in between align with TRBD2. Sequencing was done on a sample of PBMCs. This TCR was recovered from a man aged 25 to 40 in good health and CMV-seronegative. CDR3 sequence: CASSLVLAGGLDTQYF. The nucleotide sequence reads as follows: TGTGCCAGCAGCTTGGTTCTAGCGGGAGGTTTGGATACGCAGTATTTT. The CDR3 plus the reference TRBV5-6 and TRBJ2-3 genes for the other parts give the full variable domain: DAGVTQSPTHLIKTRGQQVTLRCSPKSGHDTVSWYQQALGQGPQFIFQYYEEEERQRGNFPDRFSGHQFPNYSSELNVNALLLGDSALYLCASSLVLAGGLDTQYFGPGTRLTVL.